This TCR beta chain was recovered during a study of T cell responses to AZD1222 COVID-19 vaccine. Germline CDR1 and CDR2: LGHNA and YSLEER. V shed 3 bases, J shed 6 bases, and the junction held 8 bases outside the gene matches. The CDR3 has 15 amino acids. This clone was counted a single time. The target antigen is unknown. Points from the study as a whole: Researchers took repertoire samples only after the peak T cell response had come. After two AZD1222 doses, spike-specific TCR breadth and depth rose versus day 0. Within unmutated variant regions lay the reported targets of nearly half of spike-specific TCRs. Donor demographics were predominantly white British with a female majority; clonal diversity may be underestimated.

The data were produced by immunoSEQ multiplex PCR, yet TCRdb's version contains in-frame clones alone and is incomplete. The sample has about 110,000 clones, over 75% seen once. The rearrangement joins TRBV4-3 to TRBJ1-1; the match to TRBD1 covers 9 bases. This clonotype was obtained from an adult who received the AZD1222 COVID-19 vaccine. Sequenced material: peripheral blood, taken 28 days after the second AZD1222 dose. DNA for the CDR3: TGCGCCAGCAGCCACCTGGGACAGGGAGCCCCTGAAGCTTTCTTT. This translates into CASSHLGQGAPEAFF.